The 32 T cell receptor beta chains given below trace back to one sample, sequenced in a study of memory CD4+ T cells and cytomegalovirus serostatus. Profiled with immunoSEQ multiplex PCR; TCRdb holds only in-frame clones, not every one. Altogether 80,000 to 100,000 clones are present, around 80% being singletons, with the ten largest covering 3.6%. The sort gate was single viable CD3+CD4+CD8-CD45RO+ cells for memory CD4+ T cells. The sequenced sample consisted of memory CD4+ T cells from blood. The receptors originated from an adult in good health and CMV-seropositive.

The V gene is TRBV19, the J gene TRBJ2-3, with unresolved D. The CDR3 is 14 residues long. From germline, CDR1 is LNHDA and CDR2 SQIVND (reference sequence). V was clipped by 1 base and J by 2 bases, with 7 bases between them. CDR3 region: CASSIGQSTDTQYF. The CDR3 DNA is TGTGCCAGTAGTATAGGTCAATCCACAGATACGCAGTATTTT.

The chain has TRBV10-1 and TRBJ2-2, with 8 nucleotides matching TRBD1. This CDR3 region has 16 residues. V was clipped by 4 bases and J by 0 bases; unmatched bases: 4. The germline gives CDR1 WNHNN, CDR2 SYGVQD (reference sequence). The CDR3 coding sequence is TGCGCCAGCAGTGGGAGACAGGGGACGAACACCGGGGAGCTGTTTTTT. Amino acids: CASSGRQGTNTGELFF.

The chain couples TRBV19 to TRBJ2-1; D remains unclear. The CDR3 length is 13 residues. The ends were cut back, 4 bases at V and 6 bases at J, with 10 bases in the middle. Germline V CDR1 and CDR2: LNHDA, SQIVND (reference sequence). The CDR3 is CASSTRRGNEQFF. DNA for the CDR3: TGTGCCAGTAGTACCCGGAGAGGCAATGAGCAGTTCTTC.

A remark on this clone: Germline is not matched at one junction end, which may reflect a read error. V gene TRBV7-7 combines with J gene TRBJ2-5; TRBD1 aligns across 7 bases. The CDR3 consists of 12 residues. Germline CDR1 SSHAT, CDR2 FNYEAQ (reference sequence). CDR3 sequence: CASSDRAETQYF. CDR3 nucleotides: TGTGCTAGCAGCGACAGGGCGGAGACCCAGTACTTC.

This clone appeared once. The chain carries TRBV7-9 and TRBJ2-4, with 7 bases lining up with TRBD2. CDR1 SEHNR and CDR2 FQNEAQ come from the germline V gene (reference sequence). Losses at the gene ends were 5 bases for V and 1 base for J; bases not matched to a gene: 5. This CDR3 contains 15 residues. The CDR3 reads CASSGGGLAKNIQYF. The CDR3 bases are TGTGCCAGCAGCGGGGGAGGGTTGGCCAAAAACATTCAGTACTTC.

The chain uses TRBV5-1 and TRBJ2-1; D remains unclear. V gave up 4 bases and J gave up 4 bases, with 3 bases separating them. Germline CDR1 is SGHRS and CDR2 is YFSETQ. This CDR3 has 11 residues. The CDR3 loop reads CASSQYNEQFF. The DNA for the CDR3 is TGCGCCAGCAGCCAATACAATGAGCAGTTCTTC.

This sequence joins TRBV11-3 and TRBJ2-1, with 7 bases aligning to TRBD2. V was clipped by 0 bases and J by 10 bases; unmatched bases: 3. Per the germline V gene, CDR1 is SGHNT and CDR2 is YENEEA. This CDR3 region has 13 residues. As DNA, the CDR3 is TGTGCCAGCAGCTTAGATTGGGGAGGGGAGCAGTTCTTC. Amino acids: CASSLDWGGEQFF.

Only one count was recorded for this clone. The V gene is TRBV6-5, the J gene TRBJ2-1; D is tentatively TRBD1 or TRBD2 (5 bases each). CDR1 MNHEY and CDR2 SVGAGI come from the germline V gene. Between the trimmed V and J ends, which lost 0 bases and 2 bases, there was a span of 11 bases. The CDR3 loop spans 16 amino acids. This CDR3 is CASSYSGQGPYNEQFF. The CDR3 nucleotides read TGTGCCAGCAGTTACTCGGGCCAGGGACCCTACAATGAGCAGTTCTTC.

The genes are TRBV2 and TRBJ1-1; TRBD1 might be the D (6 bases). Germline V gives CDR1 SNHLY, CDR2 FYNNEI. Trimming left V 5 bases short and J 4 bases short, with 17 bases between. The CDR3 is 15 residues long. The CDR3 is CASSPHGGRGTEAFF. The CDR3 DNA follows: TGTGCCAGCAGTCCACACGGGGGGCGGGGCACTGAAGCTTTCTTT.

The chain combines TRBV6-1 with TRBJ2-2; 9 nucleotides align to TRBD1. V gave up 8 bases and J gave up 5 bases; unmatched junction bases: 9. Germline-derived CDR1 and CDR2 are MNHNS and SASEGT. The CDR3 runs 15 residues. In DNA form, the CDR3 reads TGTGCCAGCCAGGGACAGGGAAAGGGGACCGGGGAGCTGTTTTTT. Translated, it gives CASQGQGKGTGELFF.

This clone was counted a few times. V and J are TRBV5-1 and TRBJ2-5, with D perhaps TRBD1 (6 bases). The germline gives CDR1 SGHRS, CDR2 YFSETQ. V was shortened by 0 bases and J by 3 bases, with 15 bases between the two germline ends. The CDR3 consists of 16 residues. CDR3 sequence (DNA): TGCGCCAGCAGCTTGGGAAGGGGGTTTGGGGAAGAGACCCAGTACTTC. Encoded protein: CASSLGRGFGEETQYF.

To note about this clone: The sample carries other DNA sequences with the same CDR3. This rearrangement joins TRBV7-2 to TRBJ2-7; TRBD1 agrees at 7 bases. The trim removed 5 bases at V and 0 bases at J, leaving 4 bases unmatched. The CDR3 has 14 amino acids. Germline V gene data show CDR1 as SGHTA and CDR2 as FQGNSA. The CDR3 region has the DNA TGTGCCAGCAGCACGACAGGGAGCTCCTACGAGCAGTACTTC. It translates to CASSTTGSSYEQYF.

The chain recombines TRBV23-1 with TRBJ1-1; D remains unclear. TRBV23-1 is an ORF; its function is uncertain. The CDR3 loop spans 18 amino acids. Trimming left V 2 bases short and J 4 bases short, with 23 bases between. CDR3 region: CASSQNSLPASGVTEAFF. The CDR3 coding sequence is TGCGCCAGCAGTCAAAACTCCCTACCGGCCTCCGGGGTCACTGAAGCTTTCTTT.

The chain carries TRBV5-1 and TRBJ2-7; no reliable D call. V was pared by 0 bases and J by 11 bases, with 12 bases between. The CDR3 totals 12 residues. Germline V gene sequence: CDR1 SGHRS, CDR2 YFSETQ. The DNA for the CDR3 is TGCGCCAGCAGCTTGGACGGCCATTTGAAGTACTTC. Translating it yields CASSLDGHLKYF.

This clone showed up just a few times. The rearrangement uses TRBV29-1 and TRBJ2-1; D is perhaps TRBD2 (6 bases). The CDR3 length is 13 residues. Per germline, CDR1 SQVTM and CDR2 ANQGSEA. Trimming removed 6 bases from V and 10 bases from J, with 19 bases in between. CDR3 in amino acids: CSVGGAFIPEQFF. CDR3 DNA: TGCAGCGTCGGAGGGGCTTTTATCCCGGAGCAGTTCTTC.

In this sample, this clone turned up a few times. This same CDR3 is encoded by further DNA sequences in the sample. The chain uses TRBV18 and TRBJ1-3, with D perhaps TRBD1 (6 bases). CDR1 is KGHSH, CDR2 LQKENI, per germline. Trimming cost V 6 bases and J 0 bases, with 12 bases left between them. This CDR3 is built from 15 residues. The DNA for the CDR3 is TGTGCCAGCTCCTGGGACACCAGCTCTGGAAACACCATATATTTT. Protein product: CASSWDTSSGNTIYF.

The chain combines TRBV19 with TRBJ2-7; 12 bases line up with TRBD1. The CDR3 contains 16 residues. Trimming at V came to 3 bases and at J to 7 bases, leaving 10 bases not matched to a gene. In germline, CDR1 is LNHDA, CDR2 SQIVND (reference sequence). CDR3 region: CASSIDGTGGLSEQYF. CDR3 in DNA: TGTGCCAGTAGTATCGACGGGACAGGGGGCCTAAGTGAGCAGTACTTC.

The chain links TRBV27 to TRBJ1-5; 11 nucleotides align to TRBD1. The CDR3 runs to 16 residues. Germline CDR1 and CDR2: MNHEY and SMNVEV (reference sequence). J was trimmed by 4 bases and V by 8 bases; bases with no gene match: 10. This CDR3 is CASWTQDRGRNQPQHF. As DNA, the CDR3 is TGTGCCAGCTGGACCCAGGACAGGGGGCGGAATCAGCCCCAGCATTTT.

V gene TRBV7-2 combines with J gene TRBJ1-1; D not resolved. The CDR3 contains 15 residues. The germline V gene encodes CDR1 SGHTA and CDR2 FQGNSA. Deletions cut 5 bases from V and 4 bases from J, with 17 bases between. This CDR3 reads CASSRQDSRGTEAFF. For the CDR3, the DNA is TGTGCCAGCAGCCGTCAAGACTCCCGGGGCACTGAAGCTTTCTTT.

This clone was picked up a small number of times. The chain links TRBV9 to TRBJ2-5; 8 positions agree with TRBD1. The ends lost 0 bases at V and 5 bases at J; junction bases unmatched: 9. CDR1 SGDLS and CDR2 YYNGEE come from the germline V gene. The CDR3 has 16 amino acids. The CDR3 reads CASSVGDRSYRETQYF. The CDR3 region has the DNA TGTGCCAGCAGCGTAGGGGACAGGTCCTACAGGGAGACCCAGTACTTC. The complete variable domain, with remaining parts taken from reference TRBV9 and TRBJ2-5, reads DSGVTQTPKHLITATGQRVTLRCSPRSGDLSVYWYQQSLDQGLQFLIQYYNGEERAKGNILERFSAQQFPDLHSELNLSSLELGDSALYFCASSVGDRSYRETQYFGPGTRLLVL.

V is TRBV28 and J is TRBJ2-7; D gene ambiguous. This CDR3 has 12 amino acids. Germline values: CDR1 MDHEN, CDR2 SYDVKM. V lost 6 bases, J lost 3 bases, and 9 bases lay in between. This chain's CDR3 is CASSLRDYEQYF. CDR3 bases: TGTGCCAGCAGCTTGAGAGACTACGAGCAGTACTTC.

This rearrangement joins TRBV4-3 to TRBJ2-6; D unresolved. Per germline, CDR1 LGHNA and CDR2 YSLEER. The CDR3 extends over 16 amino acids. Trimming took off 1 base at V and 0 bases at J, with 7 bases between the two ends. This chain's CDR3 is CASSQATHSGANVLTF. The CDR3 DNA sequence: TGCGCCAGCAGCCAAGCCACCCACTCTGGGGCCAACGTCCTGACTTTC.

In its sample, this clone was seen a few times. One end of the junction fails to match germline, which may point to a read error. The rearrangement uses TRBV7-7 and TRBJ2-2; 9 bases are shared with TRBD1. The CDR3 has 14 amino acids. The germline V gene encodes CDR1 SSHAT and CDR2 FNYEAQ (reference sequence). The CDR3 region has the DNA TGTGCTAGCAGCTTACGGACAGGGGCCGGGGAGCTGTTTTTT. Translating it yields CASSLRTGAGELFF.

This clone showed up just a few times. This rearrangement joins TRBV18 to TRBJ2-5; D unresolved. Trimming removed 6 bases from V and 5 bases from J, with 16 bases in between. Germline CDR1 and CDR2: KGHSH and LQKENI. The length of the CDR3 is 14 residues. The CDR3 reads CASSSGRSTETQYF. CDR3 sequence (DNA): TGTGCCAGCTCGTCAGGACGGTCGACGGAGACCCAGTACTTC. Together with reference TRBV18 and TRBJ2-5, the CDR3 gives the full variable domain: NAGVMQNPRHLVRRRGQEARLRCSPMKGHSHVYWYRQLPEEGLKFMVYLQKENIIDESGMPKERFSAEFPKEGPSILRIQQVVRGDSAAYFCASSSGRSTETQYFGPGTRLLVL.

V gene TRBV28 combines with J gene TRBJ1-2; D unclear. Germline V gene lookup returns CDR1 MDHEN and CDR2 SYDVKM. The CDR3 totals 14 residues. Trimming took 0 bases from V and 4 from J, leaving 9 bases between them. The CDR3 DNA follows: TGTGCCAGCAGTTTATGGGGAAGCGGCTATGGCTACACCTTC. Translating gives CASSLWGSGYGYTF.

This CDR3 reads CASSLELGGGETQYF. The CDR3 DNA follows: TGTGCCAGCAGCTTGGAGTTAGGGGGCGGGGAGACCCAGTACTTC. The chain combines TRBV5-4 with TRBJ2-5, with TRBD1 matching 7 bases. This CDR3 contains 15 residues. With V trimmed by 0 bases and J by 5 bases, 7 bases remained unmatched. From germline, CDR1 is SGHNT and CDR2 YYREEE (reference sequence). Together with reference TRBV5-4 and TRBJ2-5, the CDR3 gives the full variable domain: ETGVTQSPTHLIKTRGQQVTLRCSSQSGHNTVSWYQQALGQGPQFIFQYYREEENGRGNFPPRFSGLQFPNYSSELNVNALELDDSALYLCASSLELGGGETQYFGPGTRLLVL.

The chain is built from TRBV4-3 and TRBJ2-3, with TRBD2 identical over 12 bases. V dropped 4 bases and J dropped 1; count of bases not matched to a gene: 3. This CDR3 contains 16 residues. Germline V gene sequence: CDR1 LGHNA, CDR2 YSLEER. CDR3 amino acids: CASSRGLAGRTDTQYF. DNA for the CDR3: TGCGCCAGCAGCCGCGGACTAGCGGGACGCACAGATACGCAGTATTTT.

Written as DNA, the CDR3 is TGTGCCAGCAGTACGACCAAAGGCGGAAACATTCAGTACTTC. The encoded protein is CASSTTKGGNIQYF. The gene calls are TRBV28 and TRBJ2-4; no clear D gene. With 5 bases removed from V and 6 bases from J, the gap between germline ends came to 14 bases. CDR1 and CDR2 (germline): MDHEN, SYDVKM. The CDR3 consists of 14 residues.

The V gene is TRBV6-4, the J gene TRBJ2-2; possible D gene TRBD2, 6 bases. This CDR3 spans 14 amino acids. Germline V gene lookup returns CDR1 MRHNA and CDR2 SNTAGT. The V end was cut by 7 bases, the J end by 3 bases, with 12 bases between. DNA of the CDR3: TGTGCCAGCAAGCCTCTAGCGTACACCGGGGAGCTGTTTTTT. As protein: CASKPLAYTGELFF.

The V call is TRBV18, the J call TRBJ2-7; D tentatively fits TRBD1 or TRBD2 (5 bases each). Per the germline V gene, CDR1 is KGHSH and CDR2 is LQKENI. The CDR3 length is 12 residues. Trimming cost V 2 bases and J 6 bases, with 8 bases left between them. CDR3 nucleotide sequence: TGTGCCAGCTCACCAGCCGGGACCGAGCAGTACTTC. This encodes CASSPAGTEQYF.

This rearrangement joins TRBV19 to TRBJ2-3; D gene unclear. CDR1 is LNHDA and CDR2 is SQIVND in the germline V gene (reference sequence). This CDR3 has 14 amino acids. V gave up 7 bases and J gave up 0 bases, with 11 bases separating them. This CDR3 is CASKKTRSTDTQYF. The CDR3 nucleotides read TGTGCCAGTAAAAAAACACGGAGCACAGATACGCAGTATTTT.

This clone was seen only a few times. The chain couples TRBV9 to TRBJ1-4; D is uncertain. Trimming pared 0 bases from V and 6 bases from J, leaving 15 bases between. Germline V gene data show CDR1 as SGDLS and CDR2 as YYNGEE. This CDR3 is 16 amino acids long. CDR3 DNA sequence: TGTGCCAGCAGCGTAGCCTCCATGGACGGCCATGAAAAACTGTTTTTT. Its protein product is CASSVASMDGHEKLFF.